What follows describes a single T cell receptor beta chain. This specimen comes from a study of CD8 T cells in Susac syndrome. This CDR3 has 14 amino acids. V was shortened by 5 bases and J by 4 bases, with 15 bases between the two germline ends. Germline V lookup: CDR1 SGHRS, CDR2 YFSETQ. Blood CD8+ and CD4+ T cells underwent high-throughput TCR beta sequencing. In the multiple sclerosis control group, patients were treatment-naive and had stable or active relapsing-remitting disease. Negative isolation yielded the CD8+ and CD4+ T cells, while FACS enriched the TEMRA cells. RNA totalling about 0.45 to 1 ug underwent reverse transcription with random hexamers. It was immunoSEQ multiplex PCR that amplified TCR beta CDR3 across 54 Vbeta and 13 Jbeta. TCRdb reanalysed the immunoSEQ multiplex PCR reads using MiXCR and keeps one entry per CDR3 protein. The sample lists about 250,000 distinct CDR3 sequences; over 85% were seen once.

The origin of this receptor is a human donor with multiple sclerosis. The gene calls are TRBV5-1 and TRBJ1-2; the D gene is possibly TRBD1 (6 bases). What was sequenced was CD4+ T cells from PBMCs. CDR3 residues: CASSTGSSAYGYTF. CDR3 DNA sequence: TGCGCCAGCAGTACAGGGAGCTCTGCCTATGGCTACACCTTC.